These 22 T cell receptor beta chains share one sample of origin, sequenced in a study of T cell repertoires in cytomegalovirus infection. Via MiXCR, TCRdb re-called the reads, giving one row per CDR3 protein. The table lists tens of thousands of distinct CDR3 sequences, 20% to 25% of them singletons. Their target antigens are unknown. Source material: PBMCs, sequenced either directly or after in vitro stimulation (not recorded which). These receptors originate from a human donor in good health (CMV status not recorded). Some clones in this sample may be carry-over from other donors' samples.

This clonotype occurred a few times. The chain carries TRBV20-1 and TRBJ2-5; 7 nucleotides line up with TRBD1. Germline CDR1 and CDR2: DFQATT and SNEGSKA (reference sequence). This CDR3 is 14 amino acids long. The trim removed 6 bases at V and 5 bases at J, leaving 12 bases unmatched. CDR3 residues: CSALATGTPETQYF. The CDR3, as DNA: TGCAGTGCCCTCGCGACAGGGACGCCGGAGACCCAGTACTTC.

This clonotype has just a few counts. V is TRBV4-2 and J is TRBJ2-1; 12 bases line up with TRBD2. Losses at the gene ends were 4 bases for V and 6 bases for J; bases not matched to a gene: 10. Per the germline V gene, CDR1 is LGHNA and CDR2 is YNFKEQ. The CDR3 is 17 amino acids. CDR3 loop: CASSPGPTGLAGNEQFF. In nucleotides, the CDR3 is TGTGCCAGCAGCCCTGGACCGACGGGACTAGCGGGCAATGAGCAGTTCTTC.

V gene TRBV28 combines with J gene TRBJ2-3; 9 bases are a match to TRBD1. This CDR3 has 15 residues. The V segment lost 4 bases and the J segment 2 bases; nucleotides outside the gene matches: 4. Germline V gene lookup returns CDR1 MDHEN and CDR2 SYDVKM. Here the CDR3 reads CASSSGQGYTDTQYF. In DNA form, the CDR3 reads TGTGCCAGCAGTTCCGGACAGGGGTACACAGATACGCAGTATTTT.

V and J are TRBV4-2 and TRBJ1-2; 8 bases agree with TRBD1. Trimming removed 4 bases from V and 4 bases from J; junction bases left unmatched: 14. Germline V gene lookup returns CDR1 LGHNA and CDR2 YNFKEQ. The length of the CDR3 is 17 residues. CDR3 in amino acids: CASSPPTPQGALYGYTF. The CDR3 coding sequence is TGTGCCAGCAGCCCCCCGACACCGCAGGGGGCTCTCTATGGCTACACCTTC.

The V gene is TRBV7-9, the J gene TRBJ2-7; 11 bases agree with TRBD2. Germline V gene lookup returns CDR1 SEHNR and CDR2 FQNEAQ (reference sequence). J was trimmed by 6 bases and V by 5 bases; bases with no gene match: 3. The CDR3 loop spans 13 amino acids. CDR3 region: CASSLSGRAEQYF. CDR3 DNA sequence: TGTGCCAGCAGCCTTAGCGGGAGGGCCGAGCAGTACTTC.

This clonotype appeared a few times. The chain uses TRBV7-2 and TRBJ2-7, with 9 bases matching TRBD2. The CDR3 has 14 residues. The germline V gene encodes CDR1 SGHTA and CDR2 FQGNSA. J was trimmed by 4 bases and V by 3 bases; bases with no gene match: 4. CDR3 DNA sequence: TGTGCCAGCAGCTTCGCTAGCGGGGCATACGAGCAGTACGTC. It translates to CASSFASGAYEQYV.

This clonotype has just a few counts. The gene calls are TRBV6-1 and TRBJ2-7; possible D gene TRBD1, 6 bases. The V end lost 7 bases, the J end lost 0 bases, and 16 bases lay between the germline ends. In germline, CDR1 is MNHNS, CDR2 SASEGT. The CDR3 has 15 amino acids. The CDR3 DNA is TGTGCCAGCAACCAGCGGACAGAAAGCTCCTACGAGCAGTACGTC. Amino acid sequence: CASNQRTESSYEQYV.

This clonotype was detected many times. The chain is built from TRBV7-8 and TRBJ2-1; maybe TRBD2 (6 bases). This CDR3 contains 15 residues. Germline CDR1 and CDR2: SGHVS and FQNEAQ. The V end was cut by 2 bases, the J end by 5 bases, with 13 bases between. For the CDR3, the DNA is TGTGCCAGCAGCTTAAACTGGTCGGGAGACAATGAGCAGTTCTTC. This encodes CASSLNWSGDNEQFF. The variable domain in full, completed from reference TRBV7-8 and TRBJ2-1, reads GAGVSQSPRYKVAKRGQDVALRCDPISGHVSLFWYQQALGQGPEFLTYFQNEAQLDKSGLPSDRFFAERPEGSVSTLKIQRTQQEDSAVYLCASSLNWSGDNEQFFGPGTRLTVL.

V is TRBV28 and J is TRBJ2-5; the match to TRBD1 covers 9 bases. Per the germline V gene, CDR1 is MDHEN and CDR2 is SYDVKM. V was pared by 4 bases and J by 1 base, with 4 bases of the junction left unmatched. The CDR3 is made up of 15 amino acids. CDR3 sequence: CASSSPTGGQETQYF. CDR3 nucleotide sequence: TGTGCCAGCAGTTCCCCGACAGGGGGCCAAGAGACCCAGTACTTC.

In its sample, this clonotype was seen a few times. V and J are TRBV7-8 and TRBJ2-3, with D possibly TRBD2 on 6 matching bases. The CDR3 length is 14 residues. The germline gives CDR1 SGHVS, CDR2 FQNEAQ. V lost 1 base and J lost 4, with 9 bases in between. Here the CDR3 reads CASSLGRVPDTQYF. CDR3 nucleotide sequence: TGTGCCAGCAGCTTAGGGAGGGTCCCAGATACGCAGTATTTT.

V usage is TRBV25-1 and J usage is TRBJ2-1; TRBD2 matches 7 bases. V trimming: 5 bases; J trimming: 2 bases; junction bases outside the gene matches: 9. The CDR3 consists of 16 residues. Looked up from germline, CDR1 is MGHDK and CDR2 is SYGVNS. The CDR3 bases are TGTGCCAGCAGTCTAGGCAGGGAGGGCCCCTACAATGAGCAGTTCTTC. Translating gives CASSLGREGPYNEQFF. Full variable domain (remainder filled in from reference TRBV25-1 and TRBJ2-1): EADIYQTPRYLVIGTGKKITLECSQTMGHDKMYWYQQDPGMELHLIHYSYGVNSTEKGDLSSESTVSRIRTEHFPLTLESARPSHTSQYLCASSLGREGPYNEQFFGPGTRLTVL.

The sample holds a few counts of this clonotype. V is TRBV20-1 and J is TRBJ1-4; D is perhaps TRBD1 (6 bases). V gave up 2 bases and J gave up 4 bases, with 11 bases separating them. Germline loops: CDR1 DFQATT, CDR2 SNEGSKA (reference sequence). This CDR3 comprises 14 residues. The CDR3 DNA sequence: TGCAGTGCTAGATGGGGGGCCCATAATGAAAAACTGTTTTTT. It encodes CSARWGAHNEKLFF.

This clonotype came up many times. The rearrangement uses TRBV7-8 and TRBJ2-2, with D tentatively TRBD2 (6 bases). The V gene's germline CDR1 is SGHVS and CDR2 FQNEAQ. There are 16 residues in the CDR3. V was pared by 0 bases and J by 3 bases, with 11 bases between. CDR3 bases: TGTGCCAGCAGCTTAGCACCCCGGGGGTACACCGGGGAGCTGTTTTTT. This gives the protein CASSLAPRGYTGELFF.

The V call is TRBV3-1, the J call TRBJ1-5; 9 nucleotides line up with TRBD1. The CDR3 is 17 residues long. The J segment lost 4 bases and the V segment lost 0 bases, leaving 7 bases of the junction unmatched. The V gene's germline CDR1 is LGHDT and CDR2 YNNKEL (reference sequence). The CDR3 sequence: CASSQEKDGQGNQPQHF. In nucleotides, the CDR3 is TGTGCCAGCAGCCAAGAGAAGGATGGACAGGGGAATCAGCCCCAGCATTTT.

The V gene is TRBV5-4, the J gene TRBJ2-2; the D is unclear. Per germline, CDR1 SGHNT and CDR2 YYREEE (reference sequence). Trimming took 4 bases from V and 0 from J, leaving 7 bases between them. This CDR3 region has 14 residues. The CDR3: CASSPLANTGELFF. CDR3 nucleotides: TGTGCCAGCAGCCCACTCGCGAACACCGGGGAGCTGTTTTTT.

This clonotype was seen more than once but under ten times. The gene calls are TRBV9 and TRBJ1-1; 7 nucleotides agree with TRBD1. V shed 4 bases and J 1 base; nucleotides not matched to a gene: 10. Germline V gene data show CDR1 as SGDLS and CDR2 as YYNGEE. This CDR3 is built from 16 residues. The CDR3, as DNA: TGTGCCAGCAGCCCCCAGCCACGACAGGGGAACACTGAAGCTTTCTTT. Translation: CASSPQPRQGNTEAFF.

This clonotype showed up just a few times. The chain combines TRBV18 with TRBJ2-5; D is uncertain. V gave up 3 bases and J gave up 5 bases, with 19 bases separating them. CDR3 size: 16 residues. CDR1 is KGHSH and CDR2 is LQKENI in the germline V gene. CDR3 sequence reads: CASSPRLGPLQETQYF. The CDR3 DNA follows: TGTGCCAGCTCACCGCGGCTTGGCCCACTCCAGGAGACCCAGTACTTC.

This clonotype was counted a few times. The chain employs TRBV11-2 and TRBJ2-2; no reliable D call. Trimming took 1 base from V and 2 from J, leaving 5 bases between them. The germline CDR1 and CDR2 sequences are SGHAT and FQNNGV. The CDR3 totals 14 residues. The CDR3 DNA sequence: TGTGCCAGCAGCTTAGGAAAAAACACCGGGGAGCTGTTTTTT. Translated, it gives CASSLGKNTGELFF.

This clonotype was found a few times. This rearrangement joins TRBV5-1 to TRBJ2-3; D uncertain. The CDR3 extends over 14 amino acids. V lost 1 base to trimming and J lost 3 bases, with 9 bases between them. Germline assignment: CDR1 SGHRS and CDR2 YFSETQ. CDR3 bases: TGCGCCAGCAGCTTGACGGCGATGACAGATACGCAGTATTTT. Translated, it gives CASSLTAMTDTQYF.

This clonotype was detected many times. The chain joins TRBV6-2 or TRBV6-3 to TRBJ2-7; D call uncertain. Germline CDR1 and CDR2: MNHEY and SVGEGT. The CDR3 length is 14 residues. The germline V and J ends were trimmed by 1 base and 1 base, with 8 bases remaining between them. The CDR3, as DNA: TGTGCCAGCAGTTACTTCGGACCTTCCTACGAGCAGTACTTC. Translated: CASSYFGPSYEQYF.

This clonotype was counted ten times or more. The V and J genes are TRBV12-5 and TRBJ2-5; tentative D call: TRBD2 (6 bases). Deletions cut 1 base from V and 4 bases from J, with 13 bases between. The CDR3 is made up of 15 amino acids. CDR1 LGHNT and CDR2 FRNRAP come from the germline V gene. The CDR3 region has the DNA TGTGCTAGTGGTTTGGGCGGGAAACCAAGAGAGACCCAGTACTTC. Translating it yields CASGLGGKPRETQYF.

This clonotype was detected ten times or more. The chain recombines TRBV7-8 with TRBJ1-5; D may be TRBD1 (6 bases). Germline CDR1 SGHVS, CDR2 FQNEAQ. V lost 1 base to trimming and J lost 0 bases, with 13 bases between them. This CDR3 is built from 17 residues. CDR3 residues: CASSLEDRIYSNQPQHF. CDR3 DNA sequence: TGTGCCAGCAGCTTAGAAGACAGGATTTATAGCAATCAGCCCCAGCATTTT.